The rows below give T cell receptor beta chains drawn from one sample of a study of cytomegalovirus exposure and HLA in healthy donors. Generated by immunoSEQ multiplex PCR, the TCRdb table keeps only in-frame clones and is missing some. Of about 120,000 clones in the sample, roughly 9% were seen once. The source material was PBMCs. These receptors all stem from a woman in her thirties or forties in good health and CMV-seropositive. Both conserved end residues are trimmed from each CDR3. D genes are given only for firm matches.

D gene	V gene	CDR3 length	J gene	CDR3 protein
TRBD1	TRBV2	12	TRBJ1-2	ASRPRGRDYGYT
TRBD1	TRBV27	14	TRBJ1-6	ASSSQTGSHNSPLH
TRBD1	TRBV9	14	TRBJ1-2	ASSVRTGGNPYGYT
TRBD1	TRBV2	12	TRBJ2-7	ASRSQGSVDEQY
-	TRBV5-1	13	TRBJ2-5	ASSDGQGGQETQY
-	TRBV7-9	10	TRBJ2-1	ASSFRGYEQF
-	TRBV27	14	TRBJ1-2	ASSYQGVNLIYGYT
-	TRBV5-6	13	TRBJ1-3	ASSLAGSSGNTIY
TRBD1	TRBV5-4	13	TRBJ2-7	ASRPGTGNSYEQY
-	TRBV6-1	13	TRBJ2-5	ASSESQGNQETQY
TRBD1	TRBV7-2	13	TRBJ1-2	ASSLDKGQAYGYT
-	TRBV6-1	12	TRBJ1-3	ASTRGREVNTIY
TRBD1	TRBV9	11	TRBJ1-2	ASSRQGDYGYT
TRBD1	TRBV7-2	12	TRBJ1-2	ASSSGQGLYCYT
TRBD1	TRBV4-1	14	TRBJ1-5	ASSQGQGVSNQPQH
TRBD1	TRBV9	15	TRBJ2-7	ASSQTPGTGSMDEQY
-	TRBV5-1	10	TRBJ2-1	ASSLYGNEQF
TRBD1	TRBV28	11	TRBJ2-7	ASRPQGTYEQY
TRBD1	TRBV7-6	12	TRBJ1-2	ASSRGGLYGGYT
TRBD1	TRBV18	12	TRBJ2-2	ASSPLQGTGELF